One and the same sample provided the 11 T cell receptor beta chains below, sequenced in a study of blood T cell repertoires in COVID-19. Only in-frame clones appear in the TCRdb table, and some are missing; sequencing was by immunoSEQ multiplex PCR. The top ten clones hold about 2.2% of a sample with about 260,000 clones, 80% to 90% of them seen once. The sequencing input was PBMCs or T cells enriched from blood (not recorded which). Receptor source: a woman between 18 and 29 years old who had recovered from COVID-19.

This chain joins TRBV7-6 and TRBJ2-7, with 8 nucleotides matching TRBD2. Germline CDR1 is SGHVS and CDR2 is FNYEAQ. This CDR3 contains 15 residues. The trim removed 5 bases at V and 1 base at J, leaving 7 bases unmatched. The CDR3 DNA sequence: TGTGCCAGCAGCCCTAGGTCTAGCGGGTCCTACGAGCAGTACTTC. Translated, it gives CASSPRSSGSYEQYF. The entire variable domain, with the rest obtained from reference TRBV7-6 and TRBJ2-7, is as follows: GAGVSQSPRYKVTKRGQDVALRCDPISGHVSLYWYRQALGQGPEFLTYFNYEAQQDKSGLPNDRFSAERPEGSISTLTIQRTEQRDSAMYRCASSPRSSGSYEQYFGPGTRLTVT.

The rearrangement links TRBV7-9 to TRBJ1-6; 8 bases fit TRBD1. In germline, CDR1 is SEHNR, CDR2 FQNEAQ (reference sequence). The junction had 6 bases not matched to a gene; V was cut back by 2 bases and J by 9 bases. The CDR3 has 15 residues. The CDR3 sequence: CASSLQGAKGSPLHF. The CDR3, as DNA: TGTGCCAGCAGCTTACAGGGGGCAAAAGGTTCACCCCTCCACTTT.

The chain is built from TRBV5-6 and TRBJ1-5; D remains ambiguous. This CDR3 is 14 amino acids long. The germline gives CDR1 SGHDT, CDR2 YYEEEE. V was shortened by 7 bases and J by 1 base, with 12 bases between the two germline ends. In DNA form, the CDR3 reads TGTGCCAGCGGCCTCGGAGTGAGCAATCAGCCCCAGCATTTT. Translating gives CASGLGVSNQPQHF. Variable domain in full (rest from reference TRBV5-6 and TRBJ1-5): DAGVTQSPTHLIKTRGQQVTLRCSPKSGHDTVSWYQQALGQGPQFIFQYYEEEERQRGNFPDRFSGHQFPNYSSELNVNALLLGDSALYLCASGLGVSNQPQHFGDGTRLSIL.

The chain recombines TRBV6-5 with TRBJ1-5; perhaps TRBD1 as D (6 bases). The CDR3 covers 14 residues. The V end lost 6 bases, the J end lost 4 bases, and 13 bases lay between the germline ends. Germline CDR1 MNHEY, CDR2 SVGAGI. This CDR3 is CASSPNRVNQPQHF. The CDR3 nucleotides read TGTGCCAGCAGCCCAAACAGGGTAAATCAGCCCCAGCATTTT.

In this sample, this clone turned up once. Here the CDR3 reads CASSRRDRFFEKLFF. CDR3 nucleotide sequence: TGTGCCAGCAGTCGACGGGACAGGTTTTTTGAAAAACTGTTTTTT. This chain uses TRBV11-2 with TRBJ1-4; 8 bases map to TRBD1. V was pared by 6 bases and J by 7 bases, with 10 bases of the junction left unmatched. Germline V gene lookup returns CDR1 SGHAT and CDR2 FQNNGV. CDR3 size: 15 residues.

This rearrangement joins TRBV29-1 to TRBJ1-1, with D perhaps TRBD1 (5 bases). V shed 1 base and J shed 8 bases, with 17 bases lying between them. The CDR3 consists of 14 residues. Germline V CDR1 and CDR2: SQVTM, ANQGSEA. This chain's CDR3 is CSVEGNLGGWEAFF. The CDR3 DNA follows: TGCAGCGTTGAAGGGAATCTCGGGGGATGGGAAGCTTTCTTT.

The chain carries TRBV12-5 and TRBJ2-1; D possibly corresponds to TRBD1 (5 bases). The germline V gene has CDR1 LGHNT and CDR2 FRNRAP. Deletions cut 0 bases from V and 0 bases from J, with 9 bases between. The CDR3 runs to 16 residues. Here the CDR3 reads CASGLVQGPSYNEQFF. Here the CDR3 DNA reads TGTGCTAGTGGTTTGGTCCAGGGTCCCTCCTACAATGAGCAGTTCTTC.

The CDR3 here is CASRPRDRGTEAFF. The CDR3 DNA is TGTGCCAGCAGACCCCGGGACAGGGGAACTGAAGCTTTCTTT. This rearrangement joins TRBV5-4 to TRBJ1-1; 10 nucleotides align to TRBD1. V gave up 5 bases and J gave up 5 bases; unmatched junction bases: 6. Germline-derived CDR1 and CDR2 are SGHNT and YYREEE (reference sequence). This CDR3 is built from 14 residues.

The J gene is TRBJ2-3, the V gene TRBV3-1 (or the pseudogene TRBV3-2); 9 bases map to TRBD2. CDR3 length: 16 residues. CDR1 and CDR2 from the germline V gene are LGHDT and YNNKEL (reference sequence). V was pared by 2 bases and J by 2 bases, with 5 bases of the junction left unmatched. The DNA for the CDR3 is TGTGCCAGCAGCCAATTCAGCGGGGGGCTCACAGATACGCAGTATTTT. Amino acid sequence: CASSQFSGGLTDTQYF.

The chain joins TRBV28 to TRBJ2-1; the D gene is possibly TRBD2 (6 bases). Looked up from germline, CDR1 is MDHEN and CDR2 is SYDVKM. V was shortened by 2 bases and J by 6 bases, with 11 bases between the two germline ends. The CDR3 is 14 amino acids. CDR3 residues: CASSLTGTPNEQFF. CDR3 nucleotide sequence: TGTGCCAGCAGTTTAACCGGGACTCCCAATGAGCAGTTCTTC.

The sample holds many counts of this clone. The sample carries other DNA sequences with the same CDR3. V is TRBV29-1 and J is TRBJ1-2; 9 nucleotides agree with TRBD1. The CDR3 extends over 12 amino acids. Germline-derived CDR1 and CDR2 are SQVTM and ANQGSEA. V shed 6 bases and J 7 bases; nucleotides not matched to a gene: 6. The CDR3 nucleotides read TGCAGCGTCGATAGACAGGGGGGTGGCTACACCTTC. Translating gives CSVDRQGGGYTF.